A selection of T cell receptor beta chains follows, all from one sample in a study of graft-versus-host responses after intestinal transplantation. These receptors' targets are unknown. TCRdb's copy holds only in-frame clones and misses some; the assay was immunoSEQ multiplex PCR. Of about 85,000 clones listed, around 90% are singletons. The sample was unstimulated CD8+ T cells sorted from spleen or lymph node cells, taken before transplant. The receptors derive from a human donor who was the organ donor for an intestinal transplant. The CDR3 runs from the conserved cysteine through the conserved F or W. A D gene is named only where the DNA matches it firmly. Not all rows give a size; the values are once, few, many and, for expanded clones, a class.

v_gene	j_gene	abundance	d_gene	CDR3nt	CDR3aa
TRBV6-1	TRBJ2-7	NA	TRBD2	TGTGCCAGCAGTGAAGAGGGACTAGCATCCTACGAGCAGTACTTC	CASSEEGLASYEQYF
TRBV9	TRBJ2-1	NA	NA	TGTGCCAGCAGCCATACCTACAATGAGCAGTTCTTC	CASSHTYNEQFF
TRBV5-1	TRBJ2-7	NA	NA	TGCGCCAGCAGCTTGGCACAGACCTACGAGCAGTACTTC	CASSLAQTYEQYF
TRBV6-5	TRBJ2-1	NA	TRBD1	TGTGCCAGCAGCTCCGGTAGGGGGCCCTACAATGAGCAGTTCTTC	CASSSGRGPYNEQFF
TRBV27	TRBJ2-7	NA	NA	TGTGCCAGCAGCGAGGGGCTACCGAGCTCCTACGAGCAGTACTTC	CASSEGLPSSYEQYF
TRBV6-4	TRBJ2-1	NA	NA	TGTGCCAGCAGGGGAGACAGTTTATACAATGAGCAGTTCTTC	CASRGDSLYNEQFF
TRBV10-3	TRBJ1-1	NA	NA	TGTGCCATCAGCATGACAGGAATGGACATGAACACTGAAGCTTTCTTT	CAISMTGMDMNTEAFF
TRBV10-3	TRBJ1-3	NA	NA	TGTGCCATCAGTGAGTCCGGCGAAGCTGCCGGAAACACCATATATTTT	CAISESGEAAGNTIYF
TRBV10-3	TRBJ1-2	NA	NA	TGTGCCATCAGTGAGGAGGAGTATGGCTACACCTTC	CAISEEEYGYTF
TRBV27	TRBJ2-2	NA	NA	TGTGCCAGCAGTTTAACGGGCCTAAACCCCCGGGAGCTGTTTTTT	CASSLTGLNPRELFF
TRBV10-2	TRBJ2-1	NA	TRBD1	TGCGCCAGCAGTCCCCCGGGACAGGGGGAGAATGAGCAGTTCTTC	CASSPPGQGENEQFF
TRBV5-1	TRBJ2-7	NA	TRBD1	TGCGCCAGCAGCCCGGGACAGGCTGCCTACGAGCAGTACTTC	CASSPGQAAYEQYF
TRBV9	TRBJ2-3	NA	NA	TGTGCCAGCAGCGCCTACAGGGAAACAGATACGCAGTATTTT	CASSAYRETDTQYF
TRBV2	TRBJ2-5	NA	NA	TGTGCCAGCAGTGACGAATTTGAGACCCAGTACTTC	CASSDEFETQYF
TRBV9	TRBJ1-3	NA	TRBD1	TGTGCCAGCAGTCGAACAGGGGGCCCTGGAAACACCATATATTTT	CASSRTGGPGNTIYF
TRBV2	TRBJ1-1	NA	NA	TGTGCCAGCAGTGAAGGCCGGAACACTGAAGCTTTCTTT	CASSEGRNTEAFF
TRBV11-2	TRBJ2-7	NA	NA	TGTGCCAGCAGAACAAGATCAGGTCTCGAGCAGTACTTC	CASRTRSGLEQYF
TRBV7-9	TRBJ2-7	NA	NA	TGTGCCAGCAGCTTCGACGGAACCTACGAGCAGTACTTC	CASSFDGTYEQYF
TRBV4-1	TRBJ1-6	NA	NA	TGCGCCAGCAGACAGAATAATTCACCCCTCCACTTT	CASRQNNSPLHF
TRBV5-4	TRBJ1-5	few	TRBD1	TGTGCCAGCAGCTTGGACAGGGGACAGCCCCAGCATTTT	CASSLDRGQPQHF
TRBV18	TRBJ1-2	NA	NA	TGTGCCAGCTCACGGCACAGCATCTATGGCTACACCTTC	CASSRHSIYGYTF
TRBV5-5	TRBJ1-5	NA	NA	TGTGCCAGCAGCTTATCCAGGGGCAATCAGCCCCAGCATTTT	CASSLSRGNQPQHF
TRBV27	TRBJ2-1	NA	TRBD1	TGTGCCAGCAGTCAAGGGACAGTAGGAGATGAGCAGTTCTTC	CASSQGTVGDEQFF
TRBV9	TRBJ2-3	NA	NA	TGTGCCAGCAGCGAGGGGGGAAGGCTTGATACGCAGTATTTT	CASSEGGRLDTQYF
TRBV19	TRBJ1-5	NA	NA	TGTGCCAGTAGTTCAGAGGGAGGGATCAATCAGCCCCAGCATTTT	CASSSEGGINQPQHF
TRBV28	TRBJ2-1	NA	TRBD2	TGTGCCAGCAGTTTAGTAGCGGGGGGCTTGAATGAGCAGTTCTTC	CASSLVAGGLNEQFF
TRBV2	TRBJ2-5	once	NA	TGTGCCAGCAATTTCGCTAGCGCTTCCCAAGAGACCCAGTACTTC	CASNFASASQETQYF
TRBV13	TRBJ2-5	NA	NA	TGTGCCAGCAGCGCACTGGACGGCCTCCAAGAGACCCAGTACTTC	CASSALDGLQETQYF
TRBV7-9	TRBJ2-3	NA	NA	TGTGCCAGCAGACCTGGACTGACAGATACGCAGTATTTT	CASRPGLTDTQYF
TRBV27	TRBJ2-1	once	NA	TGTGCCAGGCCGTGGGATTTCTACAATGAGCAGTTCTTC	CARPWDFYNEQFF
TRBV10-2	TRBJ2-7	NA	TRBD2	TGCGCCAGCAGTCCGGTAGCACTAGCGGGAGGGCCCGGCGAGCAGTACTTC	CASSPVALAGGPGEQYF
TRBV5-1	TRBJ2-4	NA	NA	TGCGCCAGCTCCGATGATCTAGCCAAAAACATTCAGTACTTC	CASSDDLAKNIQYF
TRBV5-4	TRBJ2-7	NA	TRBD2	TGTGCCAGCAGCTTAGCGGGGGCCGACTCCTACGAGCAGTACTTC	CASSLAGADSYEQYF
TRBV7-9	TRBJ1-1	NA	NA	TGTGCCAGCACCTTAATTATCAATGAAGCTTTCTTT	CASTLIINEAFF
TRBV4-2	TRBJ2-1	NA	NA	TGTGCCAGCAGCTCGCTGGGTCCGGCGGATGAGCAGTTCTTC	CASSSLGPADEQFF
TRBV11-2	TRBJ2-3	NA	NA	TGTGCCAGCAGCTTAAGATTTAGGGACACCAGCACAGATACGCAGTATTTT	CASSLRFRDTSTDTQYF
TRBV6-5	TRBJ1-1	NA	NA	TGTGCCAGCAGTTACTCGGGAGGGGGAAACACTGAAGCTTTCTTT	CASSYSGGGNTEAFF
TRBV9	TRBJ2-2	NA	TRBD1	TGTGCCAGCAGCGTCGACAGGGGCCCTAACACCGGGGAGCTGTTTTTT	CASSVDRGPNTGELFF
TRBV5-1	TRBJ2-5	once	TRBD2	TGCGCCAGCAGCCCCGGGACTAGCGGGAGGTCTCTTGAGACCCAGTACTTC	CASSPGTSGRSLETQYF
TRBV19	TRBJ2-7	few	NA	TGTGCCAGTAGTACTGGCCTCAGCTCCTACGAGCAGTACTTC	CASSTGLSSYEQYF
TRBV7-9	TRBJ2-3	NA	NA	TGTGCCCAGACCGACCCGCGCGATAGCACAGATACGCAGTATTTT	CAQTDPRDSTDTQYF
TRBV6-1	TRBJ1-2	NA	TRBD1	TGTGCCAGCAGTGTGGGATTGGGACAGGCCTATGGCTACACCTTC	CASSVGLGQAYGYTF
TRBV9	TRBJ1-2	once	NA	TGTGCCAGCAGCGCCGGACAGTTTGGCAACTATGGCTACACCTTC	CASSAGQFGNYGYTF
TRBV9	TRBJ2-2	few	NA	TGTGCCAGCAAGGGGGAGGCGGGAGCTGTCGGGGAGCTGTTTTTT	CASKGEAGAVGELFF
TRBV5-4	TRBJ2-7	once	TRBD2	TGTGCCAGCAGCTTGGCGGGTGGGACTAACCCGGGGTACGAGCAGTACTTC	CASSLAGGTNPGYEQYF